This TCR beta chain was identified in a study of siplizumab effects on memory and regulatory T cells. With 1 base removed from V and 8 bases from J, the gap between germline ends came to 8 bases. Per germline, CDR1 SGHAT and CDR2 FQDESV (reference sequence). The CDR3 runs 12 residues. Generated by immunoSEQ multiplex PCR, the TCRdb table keeps only in-frame clones and is missing some. Found here are more than 90,000 clones, around 90% of them singletons; the top ten hold around 11%. The receptor comes from a human donor in good health. The V and J genes are TRBV11-1 and TRBJ1-2; D not resolved. Source material: non-Treg CD4+ T cells sorted from blood. The chain's CDR3 is CASSLEGSGYTF. As DNA, the CDR3 is TGTGCCAGCAGCTTAGAAGGGTCGGGCTACACCTTC.